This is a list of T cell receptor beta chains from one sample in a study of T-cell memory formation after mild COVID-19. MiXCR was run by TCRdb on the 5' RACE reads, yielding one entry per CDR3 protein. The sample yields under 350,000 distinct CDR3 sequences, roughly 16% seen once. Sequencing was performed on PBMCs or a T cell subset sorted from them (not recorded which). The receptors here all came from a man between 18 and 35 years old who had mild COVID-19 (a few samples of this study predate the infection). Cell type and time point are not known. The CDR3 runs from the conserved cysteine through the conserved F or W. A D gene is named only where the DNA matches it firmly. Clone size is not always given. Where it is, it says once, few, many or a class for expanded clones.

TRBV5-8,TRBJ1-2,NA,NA,TGTGCCAGCAGCGTGAACAAAGCCGGCGGCTACACCTTC,CASSVNKAGGYTF
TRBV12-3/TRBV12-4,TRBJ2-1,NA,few,TGTGCCAGCAGTTTAACGGGGAACTCCTACAATGAGCAGTTCTTC,CASSLTGNSYNEQFF
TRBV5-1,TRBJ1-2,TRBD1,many,TGCGCCAGCAGCGAGGGGGCGAACTATGGCTACACCTTC,CASSEGANYGYTF
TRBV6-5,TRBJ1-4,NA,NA,TGTGCCAGCAGTTACCTCTACAGGGAAGCTAATGAAAAACTGTTTTTT,CASSYLYREANEKLFF
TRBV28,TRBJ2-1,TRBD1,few,TGTGCCAGCAGTTCGGGACAGTTAAATGAGCAGTTCTTC,CASSSGQLNEQFF
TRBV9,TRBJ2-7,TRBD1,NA,TGTGCCAGCAGCGGCGCTCGGGACAGCCACTCCTACGAGCAGTACTTC,CASSGARDSHSYEQYF
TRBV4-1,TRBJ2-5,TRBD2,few,TGCGCCAGCAGCCAAGAAGGGCGGGGGGCCCCCGGAGAGACCCAGTACTTC,CASSQEGRGAPGETQYF
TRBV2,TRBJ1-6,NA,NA,TGTGCCAAAAGGACGGAGTATAATTCACCCCTCCACTTT,CAKRTEYNSPLHF
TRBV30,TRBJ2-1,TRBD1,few,TGTGCCGTTCAGGGGGTCCGCTCCTACAATGAGCAGTTCTTC,CAVQGVRSYNEQFF
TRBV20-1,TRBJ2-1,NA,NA,TGCAGTGCTAGACGGACCTCCGACAATGAGCAGTTCTTC,CSARRTSDNEQFF
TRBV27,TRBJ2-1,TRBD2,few,TGTGCCAGCACTTTGACTAGCGGGGGCTACAATGAGCAGTTCTTC,CASTLTSGGYNEQFF
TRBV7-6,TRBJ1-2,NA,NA,TGTGCCAGAAGCTTGAGGGGGGATAACTATGGCTACACCTTC,CARSLRGDNYGYTF
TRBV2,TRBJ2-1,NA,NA,TGTGCCAGCGGGCTGGGGTTGAACAATGAGCAGTTCTTC,CASGLGLNNEQFF
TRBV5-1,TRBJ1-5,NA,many,TGCGCCAGCAGCTTGGAGGGTAGCAATCAGCCCCAGCATTTT,CASSLEGSNQPQHF
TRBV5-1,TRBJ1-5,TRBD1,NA,TGCGCCAGCAGCTTAGAGGGACAGCATAATCAGCCCCAGCATTTT,CASSLEGQHNQPQHF
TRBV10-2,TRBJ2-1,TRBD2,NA,TGCGCCAGCAGTGGTCCGGGAGGTGCTTCCAATGAGCAGTTCTTC,CASSGPGGASNEQFF
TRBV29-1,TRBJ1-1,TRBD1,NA,TGCAGCGTTGTACCGGGACAGGGGTACGGTGAAGCTTTCTTT,CSVVPGQGYGEAFF